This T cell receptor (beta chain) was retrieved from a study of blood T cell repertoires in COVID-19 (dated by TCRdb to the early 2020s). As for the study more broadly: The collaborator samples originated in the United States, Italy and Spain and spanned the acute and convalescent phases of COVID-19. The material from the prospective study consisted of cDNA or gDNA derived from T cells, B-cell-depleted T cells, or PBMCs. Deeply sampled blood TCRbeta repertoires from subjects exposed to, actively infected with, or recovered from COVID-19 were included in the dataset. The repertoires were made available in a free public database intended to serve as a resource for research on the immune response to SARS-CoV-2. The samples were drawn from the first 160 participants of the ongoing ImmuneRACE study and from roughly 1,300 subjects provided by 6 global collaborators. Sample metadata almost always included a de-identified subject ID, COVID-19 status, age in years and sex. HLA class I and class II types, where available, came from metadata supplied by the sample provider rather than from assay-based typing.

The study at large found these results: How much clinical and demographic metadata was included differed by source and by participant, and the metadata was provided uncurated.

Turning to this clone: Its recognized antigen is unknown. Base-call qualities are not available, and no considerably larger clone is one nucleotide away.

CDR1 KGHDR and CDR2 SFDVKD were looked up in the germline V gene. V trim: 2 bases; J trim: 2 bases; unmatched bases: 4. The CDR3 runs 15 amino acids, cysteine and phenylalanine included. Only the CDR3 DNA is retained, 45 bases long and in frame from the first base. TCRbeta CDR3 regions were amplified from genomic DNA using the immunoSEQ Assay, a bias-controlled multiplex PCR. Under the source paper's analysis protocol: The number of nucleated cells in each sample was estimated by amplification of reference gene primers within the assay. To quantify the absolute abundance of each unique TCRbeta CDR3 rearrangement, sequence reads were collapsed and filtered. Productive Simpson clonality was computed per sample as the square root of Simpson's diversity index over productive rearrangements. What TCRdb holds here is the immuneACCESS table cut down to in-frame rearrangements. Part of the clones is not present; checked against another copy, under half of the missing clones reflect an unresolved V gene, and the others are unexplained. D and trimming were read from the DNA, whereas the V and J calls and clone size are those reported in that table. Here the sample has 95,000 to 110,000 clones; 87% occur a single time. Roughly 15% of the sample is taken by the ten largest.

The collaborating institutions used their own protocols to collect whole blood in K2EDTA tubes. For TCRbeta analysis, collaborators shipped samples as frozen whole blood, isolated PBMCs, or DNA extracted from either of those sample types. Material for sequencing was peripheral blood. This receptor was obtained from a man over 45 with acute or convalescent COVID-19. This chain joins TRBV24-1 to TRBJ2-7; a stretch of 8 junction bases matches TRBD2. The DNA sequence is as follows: TGTGCCACCAGTGATTCCAGCGGGAGCCCCTACGAGCAGTACTTC. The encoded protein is CATSDSSGSPYEQYF.